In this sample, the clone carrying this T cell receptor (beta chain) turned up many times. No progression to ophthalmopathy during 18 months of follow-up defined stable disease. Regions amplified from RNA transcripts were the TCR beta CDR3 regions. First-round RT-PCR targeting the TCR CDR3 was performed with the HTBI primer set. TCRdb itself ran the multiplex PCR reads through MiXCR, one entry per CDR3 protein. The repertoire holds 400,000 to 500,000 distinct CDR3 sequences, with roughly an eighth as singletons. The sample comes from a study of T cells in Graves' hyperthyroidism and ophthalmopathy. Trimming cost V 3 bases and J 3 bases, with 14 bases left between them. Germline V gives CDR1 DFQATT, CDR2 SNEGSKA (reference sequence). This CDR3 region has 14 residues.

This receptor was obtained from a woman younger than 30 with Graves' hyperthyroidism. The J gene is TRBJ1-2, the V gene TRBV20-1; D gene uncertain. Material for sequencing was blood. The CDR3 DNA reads TGCAGTGCTAGGTCAGGAAAGAAGGACTATGGCTACACCTTC. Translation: CSARSGKKDYGYTF.